This T cell receptor (beta chain) comes out of a study of T-cell reconstitution after alpha-beta-depleted transplantation in children. The TCRbeta library was prepared with unique molecular identifiers. TCRdb reanalysed the PCR reads using MiXCR and keeps one entry per CDR3 protein. This sample has some 500,000 distinct CDR3 sequences, with roughly 33% found just once. Source: PBMCs from the stem cell graft donor, taken from the stem cell graft. The TCR was taken from a human donor who donated a stem cell graft to a child with aplastic anemia.

The CDR3 DNA reads TGTGCCAGCAGTTTAATAGGACTCCAAGAGACCCAGTACTTC. This codes for CASSLIGLQETQYF. The chain carries TRBV28 and TRBJ2-5, with D possibly being TRBD2 (5 bases). V was shortened by 2 bases and J by 1 base, with 8 bases between the two germline ends. The CDR3 is made up of 14 amino acids. Germline-derived CDR1 and CDR2 are MDHEN and SYDVKM.